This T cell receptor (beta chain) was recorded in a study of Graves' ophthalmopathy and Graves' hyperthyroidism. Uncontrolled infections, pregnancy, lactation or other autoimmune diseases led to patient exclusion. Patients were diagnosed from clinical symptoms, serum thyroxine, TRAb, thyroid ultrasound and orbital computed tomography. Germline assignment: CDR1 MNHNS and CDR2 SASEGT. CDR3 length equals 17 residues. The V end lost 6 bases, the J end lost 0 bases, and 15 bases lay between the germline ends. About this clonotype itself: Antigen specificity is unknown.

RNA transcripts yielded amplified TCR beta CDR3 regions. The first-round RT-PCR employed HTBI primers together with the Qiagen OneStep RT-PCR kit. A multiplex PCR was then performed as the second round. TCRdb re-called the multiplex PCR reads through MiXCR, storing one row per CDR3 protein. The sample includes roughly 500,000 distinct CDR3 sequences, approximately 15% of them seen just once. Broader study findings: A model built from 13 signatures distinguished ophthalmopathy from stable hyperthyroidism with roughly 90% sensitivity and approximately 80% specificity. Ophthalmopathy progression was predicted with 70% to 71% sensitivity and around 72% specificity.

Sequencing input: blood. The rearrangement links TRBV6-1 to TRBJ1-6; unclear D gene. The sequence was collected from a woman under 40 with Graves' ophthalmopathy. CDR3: CASRGKRPSSYNSPLHF. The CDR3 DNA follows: TGTGCCAGCAGAGGGAAACGGCCAAGCTCCTATAATTCACCCCTCCACTTT.